This note documents a single T cell receptor (beta chain) sequence. Its specificity is not known. This entry comes from a study of neoadjuvant anti-PD-1 for oral cavity cancer. The patients had HPV-negative, locally advanced oral cavity squamous cell carcinoma. Here immunoSEQ multiplex PCR was the method, and the copy in TCRdb shows in-frame clones only, minus some. The table has 18,000 or so clones, over 65% seen once. The trim removed 6 bases at V and 0 bases at J, leaving 7 bases unmatched. The germline CDR1 and CDR2 sequences are SNHLY and FYNNEI. The length of the CDR3 is 15 residues. General study points: Post-nivolumab, blood T cell clonality was significantly elevated in non-responders.

The sample was PBMCs, taken before nivolumab (anti-PD-1) treatment. The clonotype comes from a person aged 40 to 85 with oral cavity squamous cell carcinoma. V gene TRBV2 combines with J gene TRBJ1-2, with TRBD1 matching over 7 bases. The CDR3 DNA reads TGTGCCAGCAGCCAGGGACAGTCACCTAACTATGGCTACACCTTC. Translation gives CASSQGQSPNYGYTF.